These 20 T cell receptor beta chains originate from one sample sequenced in a study of blood T cell repertoires in COVID-19 (dated by TCRdb to 2020 to 2022). Library generation was performed with the immunoSEQ multiplex PCR assay. Sourced from immuneACCESS, this table was stored by TCRdb with only in-frame sequences that have V and J called. A share of the clones is absent; for the studies checked, an unresolved V gene accounts for under half, and the remainder has no known explanation. The sample profile shows about 300,000 clones; around 92% of them were found once. The ten most abundant clones make up 1.5% to 2% of the sample. The sequencing input was peripheral blood. These receptors came from a woman aged 25 to 45 with COVID-19, enrolled during active disease.

The rearrangement links TRBV11-3 to TRBJ1-1, with 10 bases that match TRBD1. There are 15 residues in the CDR3. The V segment lost 3 bases and the J segment 3 bases; nucleotides outside the gene matches: 4. Germline V gene lookup returns CDR1 SGHNT and CDR2 YENEEA. This chain's CDR3 is CASSLGTGVYTEAFF. In DNA form, the CDR3 reads TGTGCCAGCAGCTTGGGGACAGGGGTCTACACTGAAGCTTTCTTT.

The count of this clone is one. The chain employs TRBV5-1 and TRBJ1-1; the match to TRBD1 covers 7 bases. V shed 4 bases and J 1 base; nucleotides not matched to a gene: 7. The CDR3 spans 15 residues. The germline V gene has CDR1 SGHRS and CDR2 YFSETQ. For the CDR3, the DNA is TGCGCCAGCAGCCCCTTCCGGGACAGGAACACTGAAGCTTTCTTT. It translates to CASSPFRDRNTEAFF.

The J gene is TRBJ1-1, the V gene TRBV6-6; D gene uncertain. This CDR3 has 14 residues. V was trimmed by 4 bases and J by 2 bases, leaving 11 bases between them. The V gene's germline CDR1 is MNHNY and CDR2 SVGAGI (reference sequence). Here the CDR3 reads CASSSTETNTEAFF. CDR3 nucleotides: TGTGCCAGCAGTTCGACCGAGACTAACACTGAAGCTTTCTTT.

The V call is TRBV6-5, the J call TRBJ1-5; perhaps TRBD1 as D (6 bases). Trimming removed 4 bases from V and 1 base from J, with 11 bases in between. The CDR3 totals 15 residues. Germline V gene lookup returns CDR1 MNHEY and CDR2 SVGAGI. CDR3 nucleotides: TGTGCCAGCAGTTCGGGACATTGGAGCAATCAGCCCCAGCATTTT. It yields the protein CASSSGHWSNQPQHF.

The chain employs TRBV4-3 and TRBJ2-7, with D possibly matching TRBD1 (5 bases). CDR1 and CDR2 (germline): LGHNA, YSLEER. Trimming left V 1 base short and J 0 bases short, with 10 bases between. The CDR3 is 15 residues long. The CDR3 sequence is CASSQARTHSYEQYF. The CDR3 bases are TGCGCCAGCAGCCAAGCCCGGACACACTCCTACGAGCAGTACTTC.

The V call is TRBV27, the J call TRBJ1-5; no reliable D call. The CDR3 has 12 residues. The V and J ends lost 4 bases and 4 bases respectively, with 5 bases between them. Germline values: CDR1 MNHEY, CDR2 SMNVEV (reference sequence). Here the CDR3 DNA reads TGTGCCAGCAGTTCCCAAAATCAGCCCCAGCATTTT. It yields the protein CASSSQNQPQHF.

The chain couples TRBV18 to TRBJ1-2; TRBD1 agrees at 8 bases. Germline CDR1 reads KGHSH; CDR2 reads LQKENI. There are 15 residues in the CDR3. Trimming at V came to 4 bases and at J to 6 bases, leaving 10 bases not matched to a gene. The CDR3 is CASSLDSTGANGYTF. The CDR3 nucleotides read TGTGCCAGCTCACTAGACTCGACAGGGGCGAATGGCTACACCTTC. Looking up the rest from reference TRBV18 and TRBJ1-2 gives the full variable domain: NAGVMQNPRHLVRRRGQEARLRCSPMKGHSHVYWYRQLPEEGLKFMVYLQKENIIDESGMPKERFSAEFPKEGPSILRIQQVVRGDSAAYFCASSLDSTGANGYTFGSGTRLTVV.

This clone came up once. In the same sample, other DNA sequences code for this CDR3. This chain links TRBV3-1 (or the pseudogene TRBV3-2) with TRBJ1-6; D not resolved. V lost 3 bases, J lost 6 bases, and 6 bases lay in between. Germline CDR1 and CDR2: LGHDT and YNNKEL (reference sequence). This CDR3 is 13 amino acids long. DNA of the CDR3: TGTGCCAGCAGCCAGGCGGTTAATTCACCCCTCCACTTT. It translates to CASSQAVNSPLHF.

This clone was detected only once. V is TRBV27 and J is TRBJ1-1; possible D gene TRBD1, 5 bases. The germline V gene encodes CDR1 MNHEY and CDR2 SMNVEV (reference sequence). Trimming cost V 6 bases and J 6 bases, with 11 bases left between them. The CDR3 length is 12 residues. The CDR3 loop reads CASSRAGAEAFF. The CDR3 DNA sequence: TGTGCCAGCAGCAGGGCCGGCGCTGAAGCTTTCTTT.

V usage is TRBV6-5 and J usage is TRBJ1-3; no definite D call. V was trimmed by 4 bases and J by 9 bases, leaving 16 bases between them. Germline values: CDR1 MNHEY, CDR2 SVGAGI. The CDR3 spans 14 residues. The CDR3 nucleotides read TGTGCCAGCAGTTCTACACGGGTGGCGGGCACCATATATTTT. It codes for CASSSTRVAGTIYF.

The chain uses TRBV6-5 and TRBJ1-4; 11 bases match TRBD1. V was clipped by 7 bases and J by 8 bases; unmatched bases: 6. The CDR3 has 14 amino acids. Germline lookup yields CDR1 MNHEY and CDR2 SVGAGI. This CDR3 is CASIVDRGREKLFF. The CDR3 DNA reads TGTGCCAGCATAGTGGACAGGGGGCGAGAAAAACTGTTTTTT.

The gene calls are TRBV10-3 and TRBJ2-3; 11 bases map to TRBD2. This CDR3 has 14 amino acids. V trimming: 5 bases; J trimming: 3 bases; junction bases outside the gene matches: 1. CDR1 and CDR2 (germline): ENHRY, SYGVKD. The CDR3: CAISRLAGTDTQYF. In DNA, the CDR3 is TGTGCCATCAGTCGACTAGCGGGGACAGATACGCAGTATTTT.

The gene calls are TRBV10-3 and TRBJ1-4, with a tentative D call TRBD1 (5 bases). Germline V CDR1 and CDR2: ENHRY, SYGVKD. Trimming cost V 10 bases and J 8 bases, with 26 bases left between them. The CDR3 runs to 16 residues. The CDR3 nucleotides read TGTGCCACCAGCATGGGGAGGCAGGGTGTATACGAAAAACTGTTTTTT. It is translated as CATSMGRQGVYEKLFF.

Only one count was recorded for this clone. This chain joins TRBV2 and TRBJ1-2; 8 bases are a match to TRBD1. The CDR3 covers 15 residues. Germline V gene sequence: CDR1 SNHLY, CDR2 FYNNEI. J gave up 0 bases and V 6 bases, and 6 bases lay outside the gene matches. In DNA, the CDR3 is TGTGCCAGCAGAAACGGACAGGGCGCTAACTATGGCTACACCTTC. Its translation is CASRNGQGANYGYTF.

CDR3 bases: TGTGCCAGCACTATACGAGGACTAGCGTCCGGGGAGCTGTTTTTT. Translated: CASTIRGLASGELFF. The chain joins TRBV3-1 (or the pseudogene TRBV3-2) to TRBJ2-2; 9 bases map to TRBD2. Germline CDR1 and CDR2: LGHDT and YNNKEL (reference sequence). This CDR3 is 15 amino acids long. The ends lost 7 bases at V and 6 bases at J; junction bases unmatched: 9.

The chain recombines TRBV7-6 with TRBJ2-3, with 9 bases that match TRBD2. Per germline, CDR1 SGHVS and CDR2 FNYEAQ. The CDR3 contains 15 residues. V lost 8 bases, J lost 2 bases, and 8 bases stayed unmatched. CDR3 in DNA: TGTGCCAGCTCGGGGGCTAGCGGGGACACAGATACGCAGTATTTT. It specifies CASSGASGDTDTQYF.

V and J are TRBV27 and TRBJ1-5; D gene ambiguous. The V gene lost 5 bases and the J gene lost 4 bases, with 9 bases spanning the gap. Germline V gene sequence: CDR1 MNHEY, CDR2 SMNVEV (reference sequence). The CDR3 is 13 residues long. The DNA for the CDR3 is TGTGCCAGCAGTCAAGACACGAATCAGCCCCAGCATTTT. Translating it yields CASSQDTNQPQHF.

The rearrangement joins TRBV9 to TRBJ2-1, with 9 bases identical to TRBD2. The CDR3 sequence is 15 residues long. Germline V gives CDR1 SGDLS, CDR2 YYNGEE. Trimming took 0 bases from V and 4 from J; bases not matched to a gene: 2. CDR3 in amino acids: CASSVGLAVYNEQFF. Written as DNA, the CDR3 is TGTGCCAGCAGCGTAGGACTAGCGGTTTACAATGAGCAGTTCTTC.

The J gene is TRBJ2-1, the V gene TRBV10-3; 7 nucleotides align to TRBD2. This CDR3 spans 16 amino acids. Germline assignment: CDR1 ENHRY and CDR2 SYGVKD. V shed 0 bases and J 4 bases; nucleotides not matched to a gene: 6. CDR3 loop: CAISESGRGRYNEQFF. Here the CDR3 DNA reads TGTGCCATCAGTGAGTCTGGGCGGGGGAGATACAATGAGCAGTTCTTC.

CDR3 amino acids: CASSLGITSTDTQYF. CDR3 nucleotides: TGTGCCAGCAGCTTAGGAATTACTAGCACAGATACGCAGTATTTT. V is TRBV11-2 and J is TRBJ2-3; D gene uncertain. V lost 1 base to trimming and J lost 0 bases, with 8 bases between them. CDR1 and CDR2 (germline): SGHAT, FQNNGV. The CDR3 extends over 15 amino acids.